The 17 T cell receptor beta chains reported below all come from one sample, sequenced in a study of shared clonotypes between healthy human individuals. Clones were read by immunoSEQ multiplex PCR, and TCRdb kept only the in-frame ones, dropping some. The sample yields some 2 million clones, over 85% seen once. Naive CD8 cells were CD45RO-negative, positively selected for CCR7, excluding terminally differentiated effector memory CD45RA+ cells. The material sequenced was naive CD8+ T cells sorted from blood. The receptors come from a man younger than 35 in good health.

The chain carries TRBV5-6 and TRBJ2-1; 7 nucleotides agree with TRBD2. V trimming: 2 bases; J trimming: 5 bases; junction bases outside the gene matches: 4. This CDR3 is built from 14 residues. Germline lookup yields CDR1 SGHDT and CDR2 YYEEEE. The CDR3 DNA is TGTGCCAGCAGCTTCACTAGCGAGAACAATGAGCAGTTCTTC. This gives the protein CASSFTSENNEQFF. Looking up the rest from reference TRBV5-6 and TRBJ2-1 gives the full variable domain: DAGVTQSPTHLIKTRGQQVTLRCSPKSGHDTVSWYQQALGQGPQFIFQYYEEEERQRGNFPDRFSGHQFPNYSSELNVNALLLGDSALYLCASSFTSENNEQFFGPGTRLTVL.

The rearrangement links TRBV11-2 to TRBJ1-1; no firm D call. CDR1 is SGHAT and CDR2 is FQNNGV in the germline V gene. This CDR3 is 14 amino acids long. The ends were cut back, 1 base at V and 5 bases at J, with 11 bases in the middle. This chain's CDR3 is CASSLASAGTEAFF. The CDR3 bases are TGTGCCAGCAGCTTAGCCTCGGCGGGAACTGAAGCTTTCTTT.

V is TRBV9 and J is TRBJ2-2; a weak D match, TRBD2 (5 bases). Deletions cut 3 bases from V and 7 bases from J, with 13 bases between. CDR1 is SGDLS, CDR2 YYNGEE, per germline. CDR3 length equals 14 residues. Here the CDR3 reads CASSGPFGIGELFF. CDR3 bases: TGTGCCAGCAGCGGTCCTTTCGGGATCGGGGAGCTGTTTTTT.

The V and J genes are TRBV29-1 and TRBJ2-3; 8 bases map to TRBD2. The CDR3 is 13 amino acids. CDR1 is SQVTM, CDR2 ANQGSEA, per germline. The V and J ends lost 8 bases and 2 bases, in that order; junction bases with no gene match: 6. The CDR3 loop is CSFRRGATDTQYF. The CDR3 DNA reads TGCAGCTTTCGGCGGGGGGCCACAGATACGCAGTATTTT.

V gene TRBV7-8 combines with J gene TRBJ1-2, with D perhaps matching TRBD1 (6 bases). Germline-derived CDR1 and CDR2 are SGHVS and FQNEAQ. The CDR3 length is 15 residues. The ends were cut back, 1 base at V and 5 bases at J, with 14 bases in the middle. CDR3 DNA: TGTGCCAGCAGCTTAGGAGGGGGGCCGGGTTATGGCTACACCTTC. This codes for CASSLGGGPGYGYTF.

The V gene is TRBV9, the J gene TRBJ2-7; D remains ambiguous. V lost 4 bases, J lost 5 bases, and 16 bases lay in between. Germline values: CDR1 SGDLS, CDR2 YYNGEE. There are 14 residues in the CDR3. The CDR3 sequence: CASSPDLLPHEQYF. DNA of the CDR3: TGTGCCAGCAGCCCGGACCTGCTCCCCCACGAGCAGTACTTC. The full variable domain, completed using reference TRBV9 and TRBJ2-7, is DSGVTQTPKHLITATGQRVTLRCSPRSGDLSVYWYQQSLDQGLQFLIQYYNGEERAKGNILERFSAQQFPDLHSELNLSSLELGDSALYFCASSPDLLPHEQYFGPGTRLTVT.

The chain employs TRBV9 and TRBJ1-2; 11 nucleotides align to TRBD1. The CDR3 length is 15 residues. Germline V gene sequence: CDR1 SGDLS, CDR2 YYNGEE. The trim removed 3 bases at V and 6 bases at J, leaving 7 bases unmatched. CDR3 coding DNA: TGTGCCAGCAGCGCAGGGACAGGGGGGAAGGATGGCTACACCTTC. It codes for CASSAGTGGKDGYTF.

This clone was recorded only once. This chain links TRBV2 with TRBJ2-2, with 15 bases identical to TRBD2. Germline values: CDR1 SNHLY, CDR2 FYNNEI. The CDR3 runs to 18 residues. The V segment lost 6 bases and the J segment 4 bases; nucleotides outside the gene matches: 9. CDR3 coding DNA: TGTGCCAGCAGCGACCCGGGACTAGCGGGAGGTACCACCGGGGAGCTGTTTTTT. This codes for CASSDPGLAGGTTGELFF.

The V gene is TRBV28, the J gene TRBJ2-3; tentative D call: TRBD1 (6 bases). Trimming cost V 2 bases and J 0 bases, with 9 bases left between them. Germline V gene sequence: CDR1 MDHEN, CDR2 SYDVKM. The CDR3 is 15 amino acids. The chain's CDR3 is CASSLLDRSTDTQYF. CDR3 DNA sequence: TGTGCCAGCAGTTTACTGGACAGAAGCACAGATACGCAGTATTTT.

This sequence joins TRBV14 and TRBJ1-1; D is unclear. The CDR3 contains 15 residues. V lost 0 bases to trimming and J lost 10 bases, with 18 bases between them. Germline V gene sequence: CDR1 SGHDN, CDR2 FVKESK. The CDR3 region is CASSQDLFTDEGAFF. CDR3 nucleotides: TGTGCCAGCAGCCAAGATCTGTTCACGGACGAGGGAGCTTTCTTT.

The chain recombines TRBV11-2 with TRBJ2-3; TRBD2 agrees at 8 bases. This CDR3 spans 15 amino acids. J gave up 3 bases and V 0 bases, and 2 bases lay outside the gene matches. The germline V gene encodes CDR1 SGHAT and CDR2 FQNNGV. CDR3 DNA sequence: TGTGCCAGCAGCTTAGACGGGGGGGAAACAGATACGCAGTATTTT. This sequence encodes CASSLDGGETDTQYF.

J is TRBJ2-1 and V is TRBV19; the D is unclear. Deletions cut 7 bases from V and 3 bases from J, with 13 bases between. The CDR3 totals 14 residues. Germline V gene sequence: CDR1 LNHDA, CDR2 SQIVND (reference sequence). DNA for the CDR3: TGTGCCAGTACACCGAGACCCGACTACAATGAGCAGTTCTTC. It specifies CASTPRPDYNEQFF. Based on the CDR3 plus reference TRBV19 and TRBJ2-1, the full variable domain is DGGITQSPKYLFRKEGQNVTLSCEQNLNHDAMYWYRQDPGQGLRLIYYSQIVNDFQKGDIAEGYSVSREKKESFPLTVTSAQKNPTAFYLCASTPRPDYNEQFFGPGTRLTVL.

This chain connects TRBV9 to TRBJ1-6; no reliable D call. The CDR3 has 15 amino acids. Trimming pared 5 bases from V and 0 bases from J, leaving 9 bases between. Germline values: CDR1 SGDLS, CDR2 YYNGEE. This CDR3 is CASSGDYSYNSPLHF. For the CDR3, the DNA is TGTGCCAGCAGTGGAGATTACTCCTATAATTCACCCCTCCACTTT.

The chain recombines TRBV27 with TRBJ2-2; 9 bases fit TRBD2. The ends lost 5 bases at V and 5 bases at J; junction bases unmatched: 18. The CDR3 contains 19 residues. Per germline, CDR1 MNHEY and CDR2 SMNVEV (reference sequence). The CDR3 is CASSKRGAGGPRGTGELFF. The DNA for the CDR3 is TGTGCCAGCAGTAAAAGGGGAGCGGGAGGCCCCCGGGGAACCGGGGAGCTGTTTTTT.

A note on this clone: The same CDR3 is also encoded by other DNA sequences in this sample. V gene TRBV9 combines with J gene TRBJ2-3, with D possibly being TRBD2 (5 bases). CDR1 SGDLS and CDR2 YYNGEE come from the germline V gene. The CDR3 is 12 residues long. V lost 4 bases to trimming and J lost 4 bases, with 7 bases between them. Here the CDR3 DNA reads TGTGCCAGCAGCCCGGACTCAGATACGCAGTATTTT. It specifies CASSPDSDTQYF.

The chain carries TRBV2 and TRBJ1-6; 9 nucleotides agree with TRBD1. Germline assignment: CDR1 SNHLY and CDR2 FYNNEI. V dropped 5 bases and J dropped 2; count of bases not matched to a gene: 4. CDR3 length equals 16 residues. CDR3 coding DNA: TGTGCCAGCAGTTTGGGACAGGGTGCCTATAATTCACCCCTCCACTTT. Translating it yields CASSLGQGAYNSPLHF.

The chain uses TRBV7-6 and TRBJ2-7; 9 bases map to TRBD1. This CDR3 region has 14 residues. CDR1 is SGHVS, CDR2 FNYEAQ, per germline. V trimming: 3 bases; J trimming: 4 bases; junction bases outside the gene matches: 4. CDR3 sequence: CASSFRTGEYEQYF. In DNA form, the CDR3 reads TGTGCCAGCAGCTTCCGGACAGGGGAGTACGAGCAGTACTTC.